A single sample gave rise to the 5 T cell receptor beta chains below, sequenced in a study of cytomegalovirus exposure and HLA in healthy donors. Sequenced by immunoSEQ multiplex PCR; TCRdb stores in-frame clones only, minus some. The table records 200,000 to 300,000 clones, 75% to 90% of them present only once. Sequencing was performed on PBMCs. All receptors derive from a woman aged 25 to 39 in good health and CMV-seropositive.

V gene TRBV6-5 combines with J gene TRBJ2-1, with TRBD2 matching over 11 bases. There are 16 residues in the CDR3. From germline, CDR1 is MNHEY and CDR2 SVGAGI. J was trimmed by 3 bases and V by 4 bases; bases with no gene match: 5. CDR3 in amino acids: CASSSLAGALYNEQFF. Here the CDR3 DNA reads TGTGCCAGCAGTTCACTAGCGGGAGCCCTCTACAATGAGCAGTTCTTC.

CDR3 in amino acids: CASSFLDSYEQYF. The CDR3 region has the DNA TGTGCCAGCAGCTTTCTAGACAGCTACGAGCAGTACTTC. The V call is TRBV11-3, the J call TRBJ2-7, with D maybe TRBD1 (5 bases). The CDR3 is 13 residues long. Germline CDR1 and CDR2: SGHNT and YENEEA. V dropped 3 bases and J dropped 3 bases, with 9 bases sitting between them.

The V gene is TRBV13, the J gene TRBJ2-7; 12 nucleotides match TRBD2. CDR3 size: 14 residues. J lost 8 bases, V lost 6 bases, and 8 bases had no gene match. Germline CDR1 reads PRHDT; CDR2 reads FYEKMQ (reference sequence). The DNA of the CDR3 is TGTGCCAGCAGGAAGGCCGGACTAGCGGGAAAGCAGTACTTC. This sequence encodes CASRKAGLAGKQYF.

This clone was observed a single time. The chain carries TRBV19 and TRBJ2-2, with TRBD2 matching 10 bases. This CDR3 contains 16 residues. CDR1 is LNHDA and CDR2 is SQIVND in the germline V gene (reference sequence). V trimming: 6 bases; J trimming: 6 bases; junction bases outside the gene matches: 10. For the CDR3, the DNA is TGTGCCAGTAGCCACTCTAGCGGGAGTAGTGCCGGGGAGCTGTTTTTT. As protein: CASSHSSGSSAGELFF.

The V gene is TRBV6-1, the J gene TRBJ1-1; TRBD1 aligns across 10 bases. The CDR3 has 18 amino acids. CDR1 is MNHNS and CDR2 is SASEGT in the germline V gene. The V segment lost 8 bases and the J segment 1 base; nucleotides outside the gene matches: 16. The DNA for the CDR3 is TGTGCCAGCGGTGCGTGGACAGGGGGTTATAGGAAGAACACTGAAGCTTTCTTT. It specifies CASGAWTGGYRKNTEAFF.